The 10 T cell receptor beta chains reported below all come from one sample, sequenced in a study of shared clonotypes between healthy human individuals. Clones were sequenced by immunoSEQ multiplex PCR, and TCRdb holds only the in-frame ones, with some missing. This table has under 600,000 clones, 60% to 80% appearing once. Sequencing input: PBMCs. The receptors were gathered from a woman between 40 and 55 years old in good health. Some clones in this sample may be carry-over from other donors' samples.

The V call is TRBV28, the J call TRBJ2-1; D uncertain. V was clipped by 7 bases and J by 9 bases, with 16 bases between them. The germline gives CDR1 MDHEN, CDR2 SYDVKM. This CDR3 contains 13 residues. CDR3 nucleotides: TGTGCCAGCACTTCTACGGTGGTCGGTGAGCAGTTCTTC. Encoded protein: CASTSTVVGEQFF. The complete variable domain, with remaining parts taken from reference TRBV28 and TRBJ2-1, reads DVKVTQSSRYLVKRTGEKVFLECVQDMDHENMFWYRQDPGLGLRLIYFSYDVKMKEKGDIPEGYSVSREKKERFSLILESASTNQTSMYLCASTSTVVGEQFFGPGTRLTVL.

This chain joins TRBV11-1 and TRBJ2-1; 7 bases are a match to TRBD2. CDR1 is SGHAT and CDR2 is FQDESV in the germline V gene (reference sequence). This CDR3 contains 15 residues. V lost 1 base and J lost 4; bases outside the gene matches: 4. The DNA for the CDR3 is TGTGCCAGCAGCTTAGAAGCGGGATCGTACAATGAGCAGTTCTTC. Protein sequence: CASSLEAGSYNEQFF.

J is TRBJ2-7 and V is TRBV21-1; the D call TRBD2 from the table was never checked on the DNA. TRBV21-1 is given as a pseudogene. The CDR3 is 18 amino acids. The CDR3 DNA follows: TGTGCCAGCGTTGACCCGACTAGCGGGCATCAAACCCGCTACGAGCAGTACTTC. It translates to CASVDPTSGHQTRYEQYF.

The chain links TRBV11-2 to TRBJ1-4; maybe TRBD1 (6 bases). This CDR3 has 18 amino acids. V lost 5 bases to trimming and J lost 0 bases, with 19 bases between them. In germline, CDR1 is SGHAT, CDR2 FQNNGV. The CDR3 loop reads CASSPTGYPLATNEKLFF. DNA of the CDR3: TGTGCCAGCAGCCCTACAGGGTATCCGTTGGCAACTAATGAAAAACTGTTTTTT.

A remark on this clone: This likely traces to a read error, being one base from a far larger clone. For the CDR3, the DNA is TGTGCCAGCAGTTTCTACAATGAGCAGTTCTTC. Protein sequence: CASSFYNEQFF. This chain uses TRBV27 with TRBJ2-1; D is unclear. Germline V gives CDR1 MNHEY, CDR2 SMNVEV (reference sequence). The CDR3 has 11 amino acids. Trimming stripped 3 bases from V and 3 bases from J, with 0 bases between.

This clone has just one count. This sequence joins TRBV11-2 and TRBJ1-1, with a possible D match to TRBD1 (6 bases). CDR3 length equals 14 residues. Germline V CDR1 and CDR2: SGHAT, FQNNGV. V was trimmed by 6 bases and J by 3 bases, leaving 14 bases between them. DNA of the CDR3: TGTGCCAGCAGAACACAGGGTATGGACACTGAAGCTTTCTTT. Translated: CASRTQGMDTEAFF. The full variable domain, with the rest looked up from reference TRBV11-2 and TRBJ1-1, is EAGVAQSPRYKIIEKRQSVAFWCNPISGHATLYWYQQILGQGPKLLIQFQNNGVVDDSQLPKDRFSAERLKGVDSTLKIQPAKLEDSAVYLCASRTQGMDTEAFFGQGTRLTVV.

V gene TRBV27 combines with J gene TRBJ2-7, with 8 bases aligning to TRBD2. Germline CDR1 reads MNHEY; CDR2 reads SMNVEV (reference sequence). Trimming removed 3 bases from V and 4 bases from J; junction bases left unmatched: 5. The CDR3 runs 14 residues. The CDR3 DNA sequence: TGTGCCAGCAGTTTCCGAAGCGGGAGTTACGAGCAGTACTTC. This encodes CASSFRSGSYEQYF.

Remarks on this clone: Other DNA sequences in the same sample also yield this CDR3. The chain has TRBV7-3 and TRBJ2-1; the match to TRBD1 covers 8 bases. The CDR3 is made up of 15 amino acids. The germline V gene has CDR1 SGHTA and CDR2 FQGTGA. V lost 5 bases and J lost 4; bases outside the gene matches: 7. The CDR3 DNA reads TGTGCCAGCAGCCCGGACAGGGCGGGTTACAATGAGCAGTTCTTC. Its protein product is CASSPDRAGYNEQFF.

The chain joins TRBV2 to TRBJ2-3; D is perhaps TRBD2 (6 bases). The CDR3 spans 16 residues. CDR1 is SNHLY, CDR2 FYNNEI, per germline. The ends were cut back, 3 bases at V and 1 base at J, with 14 bases in the middle. The CDR3 DNA reads TGTGCCAGCAGTGAGCGGGGACTCCGAGGCACAGATACGCAGTATTTT. The encoded protein is CASSERGLRGTDTQYF.

The J gene is TRBJ1-5, the V gene TRBV2; 9 bases agree with TRBD1. The J segment lost 6 bases and the V segment lost 4 bases, leaving 4 bases of the junction unmatched. Germline values: CDR1 SNHLY, CDR2 FYNNEI. This CDR3 has 14 amino acids. The CDR3 loop is CASSGVDRGQPQHF. Written as DNA, the CDR3 is TGTGCCAGCAGTGGTGTGGACAGGGGTCAGCCCCAGCATTTT. The entire variable domain, with the rest obtained from reference TRBV2 and TRBJ1-5, is as follows: EPEVTQTPSHQVTQMGQEVILRCVPISNHLYFYWYRQILGQKVEFLVSFYNNEISEKSEIFDDQFSVERPDGSNFTLKIRSTKLEDSAMYFCASSGVDRGQPQHFGDGTRLSIL.